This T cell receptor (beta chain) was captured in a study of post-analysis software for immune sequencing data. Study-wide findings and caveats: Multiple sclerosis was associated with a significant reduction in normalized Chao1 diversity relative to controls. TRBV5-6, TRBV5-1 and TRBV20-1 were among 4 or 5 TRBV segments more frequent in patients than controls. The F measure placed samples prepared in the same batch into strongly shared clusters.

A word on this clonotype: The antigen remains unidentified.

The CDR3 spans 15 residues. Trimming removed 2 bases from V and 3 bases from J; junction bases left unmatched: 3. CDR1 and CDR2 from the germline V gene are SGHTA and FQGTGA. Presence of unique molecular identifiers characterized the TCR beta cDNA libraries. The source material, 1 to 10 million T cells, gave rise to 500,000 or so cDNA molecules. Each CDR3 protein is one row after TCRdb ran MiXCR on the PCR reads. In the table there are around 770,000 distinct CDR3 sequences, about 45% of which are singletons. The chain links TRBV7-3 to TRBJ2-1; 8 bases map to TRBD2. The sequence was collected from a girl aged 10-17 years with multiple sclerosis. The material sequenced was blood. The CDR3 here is CASSLSLADYNEQFF. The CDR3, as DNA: TGTGCCAGCAGCTTATCACTAGCGGACTACAATGAGCAGTTCTTC. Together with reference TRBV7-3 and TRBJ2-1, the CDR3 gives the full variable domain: GAGVSQTPSNKVTEKGKYVELRCDPISGHTALYWYRQSLGQGPEFLIYFQGTGAADDSGLPNDRFFAVRPEGSVSTLKIQRTERGDSAVYLCASSLSLADYNEQFFGPGTRLTVL.